The source of this T cell receptor (beta chain) is a study of early T cells in non-severe SARS-CoV-2 infection. The germline CDR1 and CDR2 sequences are SGHVS and FNYEAQ. This CDR3 region has 15 residues. With V trimmed by 4 bases and J by 7 bases, 7 bases remained unmatched. Whole-study results and caveats: Using VDJdb, the matching emphasized anti-spike CD8 responses while missing private and CD4 specificities.

One entry per CDR3 protein, called by TCRdb with MiXCR from the 5' RACE reads. Of tens of thousands of distinct CDR3 sequences listed, 12% are singletons. This clonotype was counted only a few times. Its antigen remains unknown. This chain joins TRBV7-6 and TRBJ2-1; 10 positions match TRBD2. The TCR was taken from an adult who was a healthcare worker with PCR-confirmed SARS-CoV-2 infection or an uninfected control (not recorded which). Sequencing was performed on whole blood. The chain's CDR3 is CASSSASGSINEQFF. The CDR3 DNA sequence: TGTGCCAGCAGCTCGGCTAGCGGGAGCATAAATGAGCAGTTCTTC.